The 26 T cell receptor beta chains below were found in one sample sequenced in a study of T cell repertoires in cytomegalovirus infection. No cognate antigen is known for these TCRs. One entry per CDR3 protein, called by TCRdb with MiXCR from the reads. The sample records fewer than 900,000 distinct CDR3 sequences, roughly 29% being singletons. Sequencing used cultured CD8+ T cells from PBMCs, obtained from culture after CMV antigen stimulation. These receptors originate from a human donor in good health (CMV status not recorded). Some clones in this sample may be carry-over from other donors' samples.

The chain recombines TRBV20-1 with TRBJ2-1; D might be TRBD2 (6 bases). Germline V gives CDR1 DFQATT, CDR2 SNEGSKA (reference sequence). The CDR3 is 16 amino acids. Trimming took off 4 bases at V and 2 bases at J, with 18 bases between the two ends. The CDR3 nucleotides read TGCAGTGCTAAAGATACCGGGACTGGAGCCTACAATGAGCAGTTCTTC. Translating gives CSAKDTGTGAYNEQFF.

CDR3 coding DNA: TGTGCCAGCAGTTTTAGGGGGGGGTGGGCCGGGGAGCTGTTTTTT. Its protein is CASSFRGGWAGELFF. The rearrangement joins TRBV27 to TRBJ2-2; TRBD2 is a possible D gene (7 bases). Trimming removed 3 bases from V and 6 bases from J, with 14 bases in between. The CDR3 is 15 amino acids. CDR1 and CDR2 from the germline V gene are MNHEY and SMNVEV (reference sequence).

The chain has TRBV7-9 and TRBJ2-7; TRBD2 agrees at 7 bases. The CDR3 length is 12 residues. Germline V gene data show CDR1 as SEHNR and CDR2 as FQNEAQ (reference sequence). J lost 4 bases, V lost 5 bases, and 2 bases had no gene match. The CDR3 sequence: CASSRGEYEQYV. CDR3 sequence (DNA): TGTGCCAGCAGCCGGGGGGAATACGAGCAGTACGTC.

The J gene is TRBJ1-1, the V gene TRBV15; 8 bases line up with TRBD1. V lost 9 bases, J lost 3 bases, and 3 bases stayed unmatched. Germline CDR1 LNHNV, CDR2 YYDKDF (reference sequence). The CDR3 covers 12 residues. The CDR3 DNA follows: TGTGCCACGAGACAGGGGCACACTGAAGCTTTCTTT. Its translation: CATRQGHTEAFF.

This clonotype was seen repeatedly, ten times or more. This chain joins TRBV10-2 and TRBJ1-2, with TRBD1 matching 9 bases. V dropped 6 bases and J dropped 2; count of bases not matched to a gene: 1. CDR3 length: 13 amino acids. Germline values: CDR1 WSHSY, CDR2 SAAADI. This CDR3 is CASRTGGNYGYTF. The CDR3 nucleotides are TGCGCCAGCAGGACAGGGGGAAACTATGGCTACACCTTC.

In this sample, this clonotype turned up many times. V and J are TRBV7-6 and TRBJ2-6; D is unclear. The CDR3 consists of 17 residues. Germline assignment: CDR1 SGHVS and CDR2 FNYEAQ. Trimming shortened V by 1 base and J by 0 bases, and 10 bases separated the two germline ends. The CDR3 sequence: CASSLVRPISGANVLTF. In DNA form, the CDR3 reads TGTGCCAGCAGCTTAGTTCGGCCGATCTCTGGGGCCAACGTCCTGACTTTC.

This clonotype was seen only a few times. CDR3 sequence: CASSTPSGGFQGANVLTF. The DNA of the CDR3 is TGTGCCAGCAGCACCCCTAGCGGGGGGTTTCAGGGGGCCAACGTCCTGACTTTC. V usage is TRBV7-8 and J usage is TRBJ2-6; 11 nucleotides line up with TRBD2. The V segment lost 5 bases and the J segment 4 bases; nucleotides outside the gene matches: 10. The CDR3 consists of 18 residues. Germline lookup yields CDR1 SGHVS and CDR2 FQNEAQ.

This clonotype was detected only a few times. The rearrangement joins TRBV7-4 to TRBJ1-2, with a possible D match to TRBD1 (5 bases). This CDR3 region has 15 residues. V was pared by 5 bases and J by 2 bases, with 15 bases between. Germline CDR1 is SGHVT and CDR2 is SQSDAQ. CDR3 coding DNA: TGTGCCAGCAGCGCCGACAGTTTTAGCAACTATGGCTACACCTTC. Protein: CASSADSFSNYGYTF. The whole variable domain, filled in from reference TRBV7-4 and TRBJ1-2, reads GAGVSQSPRYKVAKRGRDVALRCDSISGHVTLYWYRQTLGQGSEVLTYSQSDAQRDKSGRPSGRFSAERPERSVSTLKIQRTEQGDSAVYLCASSADSFSNYGYTFGSGTRLTVV.

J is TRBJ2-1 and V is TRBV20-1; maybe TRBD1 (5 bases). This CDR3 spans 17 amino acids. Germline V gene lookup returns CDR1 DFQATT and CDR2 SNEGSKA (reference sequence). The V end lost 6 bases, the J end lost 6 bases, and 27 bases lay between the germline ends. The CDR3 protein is CSANVQTVHAPGNEQFF. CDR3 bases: TGCAGTGCGAACGTACAGACAGTTCATGCACCGGGCAATGAGCAGTTCTTC.

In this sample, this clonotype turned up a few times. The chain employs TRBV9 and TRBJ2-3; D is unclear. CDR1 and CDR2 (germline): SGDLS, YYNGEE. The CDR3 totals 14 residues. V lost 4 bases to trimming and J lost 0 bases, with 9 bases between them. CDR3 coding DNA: TGTGCCAGCAGCCCCCAGACGAGCACAGATACGCAGTATTTT. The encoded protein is CASSPQTSTDTQYF.

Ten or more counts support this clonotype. The CDR3 DNA reads TGTGCCAGCACCCAAGTTAAAAACACCGGGGAGCTGTTTTTT. It yields the protein CASTQVKNTGELFF. The chain recombines TRBV7-6 with TRBJ2-2; D is ambiguous. Deletions cut 7 bases from V and 2 bases from J, with 11 bases between. Germline lookup yields CDR1 SGHVS and CDR2 FNYEAQ. The CDR3 runs 14 residues.

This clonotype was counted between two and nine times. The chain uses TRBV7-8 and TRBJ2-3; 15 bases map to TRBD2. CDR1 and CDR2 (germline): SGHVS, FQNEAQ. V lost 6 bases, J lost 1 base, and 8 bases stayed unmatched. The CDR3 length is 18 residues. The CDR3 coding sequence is TGTGCCAGCAGTCCTAGGACTAGCGGGGGGGCCGGCACAGATACGCAGTATTTT. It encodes CASSPRTSGGAGTDTQYF.

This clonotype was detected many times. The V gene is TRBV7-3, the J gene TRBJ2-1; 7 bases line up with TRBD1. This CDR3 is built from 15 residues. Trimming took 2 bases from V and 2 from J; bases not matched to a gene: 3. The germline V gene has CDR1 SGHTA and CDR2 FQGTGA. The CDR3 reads CASSLGQVPYNEQFF. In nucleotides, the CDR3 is TGTGCCAGCAGCTTAGGACAGGTTCCCTACAATGAGCAGTTCTTC.

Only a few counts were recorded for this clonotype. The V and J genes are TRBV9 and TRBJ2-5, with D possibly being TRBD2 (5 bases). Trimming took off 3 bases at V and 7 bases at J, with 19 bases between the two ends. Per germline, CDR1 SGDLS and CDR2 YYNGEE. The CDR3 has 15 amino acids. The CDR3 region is CASSGSGGSLGTQYF. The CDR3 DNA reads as TGTGCCAGCAGCGGAAGCGGTGGGTCCTTAGGGACCCAGTACTTC.

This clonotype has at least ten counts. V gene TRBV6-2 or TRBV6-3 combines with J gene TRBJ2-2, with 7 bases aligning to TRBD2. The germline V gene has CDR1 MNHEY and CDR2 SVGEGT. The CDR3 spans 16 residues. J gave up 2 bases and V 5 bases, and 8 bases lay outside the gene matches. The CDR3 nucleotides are TGTGCCAGCAGTCCGTCCGAGGGACTAAACACCGGGGAGCTGTTTTTT. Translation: CASSPSEGLNTGELFF.

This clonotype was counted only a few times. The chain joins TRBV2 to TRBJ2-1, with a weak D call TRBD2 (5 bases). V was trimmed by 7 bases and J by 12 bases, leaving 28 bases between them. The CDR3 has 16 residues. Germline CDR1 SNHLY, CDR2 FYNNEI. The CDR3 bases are TGTGCCAGCATGACCAGCGGACTGCCGCTCCCCTGGGGGCAGTTCTTC. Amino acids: CASMTSGLPLPWGQFF. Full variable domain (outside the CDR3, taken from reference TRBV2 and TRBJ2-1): EPEVTQTPSHQVTQMGQEVILRCVPISNHLYFYWYRQILGQKVEFLVSFYNNEISEKSEIFDDQFSVERPDGSNFTLKIRSTKLEDSAMYFCASMTSGLPLPWGQFFGPGTRLTVL.

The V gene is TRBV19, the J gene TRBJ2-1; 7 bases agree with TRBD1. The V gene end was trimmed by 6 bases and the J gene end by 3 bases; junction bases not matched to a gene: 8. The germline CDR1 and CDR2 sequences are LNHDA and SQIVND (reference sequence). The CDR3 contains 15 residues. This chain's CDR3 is CASRGRDRFYNEQFF. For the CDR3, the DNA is TGTGCCAGTAGAGGCCGGGACAGATTCTACAATGAGCAGTTCTTC.

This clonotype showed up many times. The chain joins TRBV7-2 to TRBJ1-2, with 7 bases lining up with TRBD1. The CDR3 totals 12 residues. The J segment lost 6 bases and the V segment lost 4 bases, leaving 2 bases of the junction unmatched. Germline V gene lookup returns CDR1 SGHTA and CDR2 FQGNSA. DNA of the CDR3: TGTGCCAGCAGCTCTCAGGGGGATGGCTACACCTTC. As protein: CASSSQGDGYTF.

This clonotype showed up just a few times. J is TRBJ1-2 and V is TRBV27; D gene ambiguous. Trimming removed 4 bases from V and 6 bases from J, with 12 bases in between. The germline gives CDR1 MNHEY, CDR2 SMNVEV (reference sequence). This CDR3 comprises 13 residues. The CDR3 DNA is TGTGCCAGCAGTTCTTATTCTGGGGATGGCTACACCTTC. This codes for CASSSYSGDGYTF.

This CDR3 is CASSRAGEWTYNEQFF. DNA for the CDR3: TGTGCCAGCAGCCGCGCAGGGGAGTGGACCTACAATGAGCAGTTCTTC. The chain uses TRBV12-3 or TRBV12-4 and TRBJ2-1; tentative D call: TRBD1 (6 bases). V lost 6 bases and J 2 bases, leaving 17 bases between the germline ends. This CDR3 has 16 amino acids.

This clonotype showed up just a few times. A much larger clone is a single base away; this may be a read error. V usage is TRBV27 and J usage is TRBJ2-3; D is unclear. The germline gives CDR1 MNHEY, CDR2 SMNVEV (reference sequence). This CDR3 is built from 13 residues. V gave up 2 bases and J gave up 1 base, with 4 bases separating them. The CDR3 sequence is CASSLHGTDTQYF. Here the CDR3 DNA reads TGTGCCAGCAGTTTACACGGCACAGATACGCAGTATTTT.

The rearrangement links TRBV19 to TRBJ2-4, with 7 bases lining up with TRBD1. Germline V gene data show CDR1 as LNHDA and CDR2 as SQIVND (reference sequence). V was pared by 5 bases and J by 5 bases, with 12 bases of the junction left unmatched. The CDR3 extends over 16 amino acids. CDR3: CASSSIDRAKENIQYF. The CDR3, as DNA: TGTGCCAGTAGTTCGATCGACAGGGCCAAGGAAAACATTCAGTACTTC.

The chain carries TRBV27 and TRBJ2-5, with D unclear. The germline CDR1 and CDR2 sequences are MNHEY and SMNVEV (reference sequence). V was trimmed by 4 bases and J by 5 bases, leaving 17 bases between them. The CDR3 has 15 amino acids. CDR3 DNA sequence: TGTGCCAGCAGTTCACCGGGCCTGGGGAAGGAGACCCAGTACTTC. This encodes CASSSPGLGKETQYF.

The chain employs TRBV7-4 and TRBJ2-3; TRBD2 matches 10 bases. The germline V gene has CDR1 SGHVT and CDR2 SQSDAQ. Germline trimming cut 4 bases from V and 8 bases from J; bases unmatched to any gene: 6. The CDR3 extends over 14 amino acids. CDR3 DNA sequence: TGTGCCAGCAGCTACAGCGGACTAGCGGCTACGCAGTATTTT. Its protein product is CASSYSGLAATQYF.

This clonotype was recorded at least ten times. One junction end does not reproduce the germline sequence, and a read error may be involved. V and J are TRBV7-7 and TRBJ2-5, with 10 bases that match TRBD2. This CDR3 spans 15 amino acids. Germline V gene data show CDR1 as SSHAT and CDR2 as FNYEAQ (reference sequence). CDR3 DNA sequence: TGTGCTAGCAGCCGAGGACTAGCGGAACAAGAGACCCAGTACTTC. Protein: CASSRGLAEQETQYF.

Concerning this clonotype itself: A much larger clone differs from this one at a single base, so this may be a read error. The CDR3 region has the DNA TGTGCCAGCAGCCCCCAGCGTTGGGACAATAATCAGCCCCAGCATTTT. Its protein is CASSPQRWDNNQPQHF. The chain is built from TRBV7-6 and TRBJ1-5; TRBD1 is a possible D gene (6 bases). In germline, CDR1 is SGHVS, CDR2 FNYEAQ. V lost 5 bases to trimming and J lost 4 bases, with 18 bases between them. CDR3 length: 16 residues.